This entry features one TCR beta chain sequence. The sample belongs to a study of blood T cell repertoires in COVID-19. At the level of the study: There were acute and convalescent COVID-19 samples, and they came from the United States, Italy and Spain.

Germline V gene sequence: CDR1 ENHRY, CDR2 SYGVKD. The CDR3 loop spans 15 amino acids. The V gene end was trimmed by 0 bases and the J gene end by 8 bases; junction bases not matched to a gene: 5. Sequenced by immunoSEQ multiplex PCR; TCRdb stores in-frame clones only, minus some. In the table there are 350,000 to 450,000 clones, 75% to 90% of which are singletons. Participants spanned ages roughly 18 to 95 years and resided in about two dozen US areas. Cohort assignment relied on participant-reported clinical history. The source is a man aged 25 to 40 who had recovered from COVID-19. The J gene is TRBJ2-7, the V gene TRBV10-3, with TRBD1 matching over 12 bases. Material: PBMCs or T cells enriched from blood (not recorded which). The CDR3 nucleotides are TGTGCCATCAGTGAGTCGTTGGGACAGGGGGCAAAGCAGTACTTC. It specifies CAISESLGQGAKQYF.